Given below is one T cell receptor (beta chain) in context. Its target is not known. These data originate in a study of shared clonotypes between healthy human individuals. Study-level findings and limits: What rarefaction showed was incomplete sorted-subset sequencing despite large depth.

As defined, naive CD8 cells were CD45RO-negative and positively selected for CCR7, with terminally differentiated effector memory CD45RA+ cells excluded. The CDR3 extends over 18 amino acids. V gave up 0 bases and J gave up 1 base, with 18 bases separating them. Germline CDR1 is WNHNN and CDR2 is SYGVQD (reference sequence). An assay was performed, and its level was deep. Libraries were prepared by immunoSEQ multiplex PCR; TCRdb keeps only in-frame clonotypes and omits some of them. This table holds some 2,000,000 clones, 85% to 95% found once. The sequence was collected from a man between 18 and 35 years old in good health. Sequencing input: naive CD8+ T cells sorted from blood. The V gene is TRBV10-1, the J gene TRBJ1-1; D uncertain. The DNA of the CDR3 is TGCGCCAGCAGTGAGTCGATAGGATTGGAGGCCTCGAACACTGAAGCTTTCTTT. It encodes CASSESIGLEASNTEAFF.